Shown below are 20 T cell receptor beta chains from a single sample sequenced in a study of circulating CD8 cells and anti-PD-1 response in melanoma. From live CD3+CD8+TCRalphabeta+ cells, four PD-1 and/or TIGIT subsets were sorted. Using roughly 14 ng of total RNA, TCR libraries were made with the QIAseq Immune Repertoire TCR panel. TCRdb called the reads again in MiXCR, with one record for every CDR3 protein. The sample lists approximately 1,000 distinct CDR3 sequences; 9.5% to 12% were seen once. Sequences were derived from CD8+ T cells from PBMCs, sampled at baseline or after one month of anti-PD-1 therapy (not recorded which). These receptors all come from a human donor with melanoma.

This clonotype was observed a few times. The rearrangement joins TRBV2 to TRBJ1-1; D not certain. Germline V gene data show CDR1 as SNHLY and CDR2 as FYNNEI. Trimming cost V 8 bases and J 4 bases, with 5 bases left between them. This CDR3 comprises 10 residues. DNA for the CDR3: TGTGCCAGCGGAGGCACTGAAGCTTTCTTT. Translation: CASGGTEAFF.

By proportion, this clonotype is medium-sized. The rearrangement uses TRBV7-2 and TRBJ1-6, with D tentatively TRBD1 (6 bases). V was cut by 5 bases and J by 4 bases, with 12 bases left in between. The CDR3 totals 15 residues. Germline loops: CDR1 SGHTA, CDR2 FQGNSA. The CDR3 DNA follows: TGTGCCAGCAGCACCCTGGACAGTTATAATTCACCCCTCCACTTT. Translation gives CASSTLDSYNSPLHF.

In its sample, this clonotype is medium-sized. The chain recombines TRBV2 with TRBJ1-1; D unclear. V was shortened by 7 bases and J by 0 bases, with 9 bases between the two germline ends. The CDR3 sequence is 13 residues long. In germline, CDR1 is SNHLY, CDR2 FYNNEI. The DNA of the CDR3 is TGTGCCAGCAAGGTCTTGGTGAACACTGAAGCTTTCTTT. Translating it yields CASKVLVNTEAFF.

The chain links TRBV20-1 to TRBJ1-2; no clear D gene. Germline assignment: CDR1 DFQATT and CDR2 SNEGSKA (reference sequence). This CDR3 contains 12 residues. The ends were cut back, 0 bases at V and 13 bases at J, with 15 bases in the middle. Here the CDR3 reads CSARDLVASCTF. In DNA form, the CDR3 reads TGCAGTGCTAGAGATCTAGTGGCGAGCTGCACCTTC.

In this sample, this clonotype turned up a few times. This chain links TRBV12-3 or TRBV12-4 with TRBJ2-1; TRBD1 aligns across 7 bases. The CDR3 spans 14 residues. The ends lost 7 bases at V and 6 bases at J; junction bases unmatched: 9. The CDR3 loop reads CASTSRQGINEQFF. For the CDR3, the DNA is TGTGCCAGCACCTCCCGACAGGGAATCAATGAGCAGTTCTTC.

This clonotype is categorized as large. CDR3 nucleotide sequence: TGTGCCAGCAGCGTCGGACAACCTCCGAACACCGGGGAGCTGTTTTTT. Amino acid sequence: CASSVGQPPNTGELFF. This rearrangement joins TRBV2 to TRBJ2-2; TRBD1 might be the D (5 bases). V lost 6 bases, J lost 0 bases, and 14 bases lay in between. This CDR3 is built from 16 residues. Per germline, CDR1 SNHLY and CDR2 FYNNEI. Using reference TRBV2 and TRBJ2-2 for the parts outside the CDR3, the full variable domain is EPEVTQTPSHQVTQMGQEVILRCVPISNHLYFYWYRQILGQKVEFLVSFYNNEISEKSEIFDDQFSVERPDGSNFTLKIRSTKLEDSAMYFCASSVGQPPNTGELFFGEGSRLTVL.

This clonotype rates as large. The V gene is TRBV3-1, the J gene TRBJ2-3, with 8 bases identical to TRBD1. The CDR3 runs to 16 residues. Germline CDR1 and CDR2: LGHDT and YNNKEL (reference sequence). The J segment lost 4 bases and the V segment lost 1 base, leaving 7 bases of the junction unmatched. The CDR3 sequence: CASSQVFGQGPDTQYF. The CDR3 DNA is TGTGCCAGCAGCCAAGTATTTGGACAGGGACCAGATACGCAGTATTTT.

This clonotype has a handful of counts. The J gene is TRBJ1-5, the V gene TRBV9, with D possibly TRBD1 on 6 matching bases. The CDR3 length is 18 residues. Trimming left V 3 bases short and J 6 bases short, with 25 bases between. Germline CDR1 SGDLS, CDR2 YYNGEE. The CDR3 DNA follows: TGTGCCAGCAGCGAACCCAAGATAGGGGGGGTTATAGGTCAGCCCCAGCATTTT. Residues: CASSEPKIGGVIGQPQHF.

The sample holds a few counts of this clonotype. This chain links TRBV20-1 with TRBJ2-3; 8 bases agree with TRBD1. After removal of 5 bases from V and 4 bases from J, the junction contained 8 bases not matched to a gene. Germline CDR1 DFQATT, CDR2 SNEGSKA (reference sequence). The length of the CDR3 is 14 residues. The chain's CDR3 is CSAADRAEADTQYF. As DNA, the CDR3 is TGCAGTGCTGCGGACAGGGCCGAAGCAGATACGCAGTATTTT.

This clonotype is large in the sample. The chain uses TRBV2 and TRBJ1-1; D is perhaps TRBD1 (6 bases). The germline V gene has CDR1 SNHLY and CDR2 FYNNEI. The CDR3 sequence is 15 residues long. The germline V and J ends were trimmed by 2 bases and 11 bases, with 21 bases remaining between them. CDR3 coding DNA: TGTGCCAGCAGTGAAAATCCCTTCCTACCCCAGGGGGCTTTCTTT. This encodes CASSENPFLPQGAFF.

This clonotype is classed as large. This chain joins TRBV19 and TRBJ2-5; the D is unclear. Germline V gene lookup returns CDR1 LNHDA and CDR2 SQIVND (reference sequence). Trimming removed 3 bases from V and 1 base from J, with 6 bases in between. The CDR3 loop spans 13 amino acids. The CDR3 DNA reads TGTGCCAGTAGTATCCAGGCCCAAGAGACCCAGTACTTC. It codes for CASSIQAQETQYF. The complete variable domain, with remaining parts taken from reference TRBV19 and TRBJ2-5, reads DGGITQSPKYLFRKEGQNVTLSCEQNLNHDAMYWYRQDPGQGLRLIYYSQIVNDFQKGDIAEGYSVSREKKESFPLTVTSAQKNPTAFYLCASSIQAQETQYFGPGTRLLVL.

This clonotype ranks as medium-sized (0.01 to 0.1%). CDR3 sequence (DNA): TGTGCCAGCGGGCCTCCTTGGCTCACTAATTCACCCCTCCACTTT. This gives the protein CASGPPWLTNSPLHF. The chain uses TRBV27 and TRBJ1-6; D is uncertain. Between the trimmed V and J ends, which lost 8 bases and 6 bases, there was a span of 17 bases. This CDR3 has 15 amino acids. Germline assignment: CDR1 MNHEY and CDR2 SMNVEV (reference sequence).

This clonotype is large (0.1 to 1%) in the sample. The chain combines TRBV2 with TRBJ1-2; possible D gene TRBD1, 6 bases. The CDR3 extends over 13 amino acids. Between the trimmed V and J ends, which lost 6 bases and 1 base, there was a span of 9 bases. Germline CDR1 SNHLY, CDR2 FYNNEI. CDR3 region: CASRQGFNYGYTF. The CDR3 DNA reads TGTGCCAGCAGACAGGGTTTTAACTATGGCTACACCTTC.

This clonotype was observed a handful of times. In this CDR3 the conserved last residue, phenylalanine or tryptophan, is missing, so a read error is likely. The chain employs TRBV27 and TRBJ2-3; D might be TRBD2 (5 bases). Trimming took 3 bases from V and 1 from J, leaving 8 bases between them. The CDR3 consists of 14 residues. Germline-derived CDR1 and CDR2 are MNHEY and SMNVEV (reference sequence). The CDR3 spells CASSFSGGTDTQYS. CDR3 DNA: TGTGCCAGCAGTTTTTCCGGGGGCACAGATACGCAGTATTCT.

By share, this clonotype ranks as medium-sized. V gene TRBV19 combines with J gene TRBJ2-4; D remains unclear. The V gene lost 3 bases and the J gene lost 1 base, with 13 bases spanning the gap. This CDR3 region has 16 residues. CDR1 and CDR2 from the germline V gene are LNHDA and SQIVND (reference sequence). CDR3 in DNA: TGTGCCAGTAGTATCTTTGCCGGGTCGGCCAAAAACATTCAGTACTTC. Translated: CASSIFAGSAKNIQYF.

This clonotype is medium-sized within its sample. The gene calls are TRBV11-2 and TRBJ1-1, with unresolved D. This CDR3 has 12 residues. V lost 5 bases and J 3 bases, leaving 7 bases between the germline ends. CDR1 SGHAT and CDR2 FQNNGV come from the germline V gene. Here the CDR3 reads CASSKTHTEAFF. CDR3 nucleotides: TGTGCCAGCAGCAAAACACACACTGAAGCTTTCTTT.

By proportion, this clonotype is medium-sized (0.01 to 0.1%). The V gene is TRBV19, the J gene TRBJ1-5; TRBD1 aligns across 7 bases. CDR1 and CDR2 (germline): LNHDA, SQIVND (reference sequence). CDR3 length: 15 residues. Germline trimming cut 7 bases from V and 4 bases from J; bases unmatched to any gene: 10. The CDR3 DNA is TGTGCCAGTACCTCATCCGGGACAGCAAATCAGCCCCAGCATTTT. Translated, it gives CASTSSGTANQPQHF. The full variable domain, in which reference TRBV19 and TRBJ1-5 provide the parts outside the CDR3, is DGGITQSPKYLFRKEGQNVTLSCEQNLNHDAMYWYRQDPGQGLRLIYYSQIVNDFQKGDIAEGYSVSREKKESFPLTVTSAQKNPTAFYLCASTSSGTANQPQHFGDGTRLSIL.

Within the sample, this clonotype is medium-sized. This chain links TRBV19 with TRBJ1-5; D might be TRBD1 (5 bases). The V and J ends lost 5 bases and 6 bases respectively, with 17 bases between them. This CDR3 is built from 15 residues. Germline V CDR1 and CDR2: LNHDA, SQIVND (reference sequence). CDR3 loop: CASSPLLGGSQPQHF. CDR3 DNA sequence: TGTGCCAGTAGTCCTCTTTTGGGGGGGAGTCAGCCCCAGCATTTT.

In this sample, this clonotype is medium-sized. CDR3 in amino acids: CASSLTAGTGYSGEQFF. CDR3 bases: TGTGCCAGTAGTCTAACAGCCGGGACAGGGTATTCTGGTGAGCAGTTCTTC. The V gene is TRBV19, the J gene TRBJ2-1; 9 nucleotides line up with TRBD1. This CDR3 spans 17 amino acids. Germline CDR1 LNHDA, CDR2 SQIVND (reference sequence). V lost 5 bases to trimming and J lost 9 bases; unmatched junction nucleotides: 17. Full variable domain (outside the CDR3, taken from reference TRBV19 and TRBJ2-1): DGGITQSPKYLFRKEGQNVTLSCEQNLNHDAMYWYRQDPGQGLRLIYYSQIVNDFQKGDIAEGYSVSREKKESFPLTVTSAQKNPTAFYLCASSLTAGTGYSGEQFFGPGTRLTVL.

To note about this clonotype: This is likely a read error, given that the CDR3 carries no conserved phenylalanine or tryptophan at its end. The chain uses TRBV7-2 and TRBJ2-1; TRBD2 aligns across 11 bases. Trimming removed 5 bases from V and 6 bases from J; junction bases left unmatched: 9. The CDR3 consists of 16 residues. Germline CDR1 SGHTA, CDR2 FQGNSA. The CDR3 DNA follows: TGTGCCAGCAGCCAACTAGCGGGGGCTTCCAGCAATGAGCAGTTCATC. As protein: CASSQLAGASSNEQFI.